The rows below give T cell receptor beta chains drawn from one sample of a study of CD4 T cells in relation to SARS-CoV-2 and coronaviruses. The repertoire was sequenced with immunoSEQ multiplex PCR; TCRdb's copy has only in-frame clones and lacks some. The table includes about 38,000 clones, roughly 90% detected once. The sequenced sample consisted of memory CD4+ T cells from PBMCs. The source of these receptors is an adult with COVID-19. CDR3s include the opening cysteine and the closing phenylalanine or tryptophan. Fields, in order: J gene, clone size, V gene, D gene, CDR3 protein, CDR3 DNA. The D gene is left open where the match is weak. For some rows the clone size is stated as once, few or many, or as a class when expanded; others skip it.

>TRBJ1-1|.|TRBV28|TRBD1
CASTYSRGRYSEAFF
TGTGCCAGCACCTACTCCAGGGGGCGATACAGTGAAGCTTTCTTT
>TRBJ2-3|.|TRBV7-6|.
CASSLSDGATDTQYF
TGTGCCAGCAGCTTATCGGACGGAGCCACAGATACGCAGTATTTT
>TRBJ2-7|.|TRBV11-2|.
CASSLGGEVYEQYF
TGTGCCAGCAGCTTAGGAGGTGAAGTCTACGAGCAGTACTTC
>TRBJ1-1|.|TRBV5-1|TRBD1
CASSMRQGIWDNAEAFF
TGCGCCAGCAGCATGAGACAGGGCATATGGGACAACGCTGAAGCTTTCTTT
>TRBJ2-7|.|TRBV10-2|TRBD2
CAIRSGGAYEQYF
TGCGCCATCCGTAGCGGGGGGGCCTACGAGCAGTACTTC
>TRBJ2-7|.|TRBV5-1|TRBD2
CASSSGRGAASYEQYF
TGCGCCAGCAGCAGCGGGCGGGGGGCGGCCTCCTACGAGCAGTACTTC
>TRBJ2-6|.|TRBV18|.
CASSHVGASGANVLTF
TGTGCCAGCTCACACGTAGGGGCATCTGGGGCCAACGTCCTGACTTTC
>TRBJ1-5|.|TRBV27|.
CASSLGSSNQPQHF
TGTGCCAGCAGTTTAGGCAGCTCTAATCAGCCCCAGCATTTT
>TRBJ1-2|.|TRBV3-1/TRBV3-2|.
CASSQNYRANYGYTF
TGTGCCAGCAGCCAAAACTACAGGGCTAACTATGGCTACACCTTC
>TRBJ2-3|few|TRBV3-1/TRBV3-2|TRBD2
CASRQGTSGDTQYF
TGTGCCAGCAGACAAGGGACTAGTGGGGATACGCAGTATTTT
>TRBJ1-3|.|TRBV7-3|TRBD1
CASSATGGGGNTIYF
TGTGCCAGCAGCGCGACAGGGGGCGGTGGAAACACCATATATTTT
>TRBJ2-7|.|TRBV5-5|TRBD2
CASSLVGGGTYEQYF
TGTGCCAGCAGCTTGGTTGGCGGGGGGACCTACGAGCAGTACTTC
>TRBJ1-5|.|TRBV5-8|.
CASSFGGPLGEPQHF
TGTGCCAGCAGCTTCGGGGGTCCCCTGGGGGAGCCCCAGCATTTT
>TRBJ2-7|.|TRBV20-1|.
CSASFRARIAYEQYF
TGCAGTGCTAGTTTCCGGGCCCGGATCGCCTACGAGCAGTACTTC
>TRBJ2-7|.|TRBV7-9|TRBD2
CASSPGGSYEQYF
TGTGCCAGCAGCCCCGGGGGGTCCTACGAGCAGTACTTC
>TRBJ1-1|.|TRBV6-5|.
CASRGFGGATEAFF
TGTGCCAGCAGGGGGTTTGGGGGGGCCACTGAAGCTTTCTTT
>TRBJ1-3|.|TRBV16|.
CASSQLTAGNTIYF
TGTGCCAGCAGCCAATTGACAGCTGGAAACACCATATATTTT
>TRBJ1-2|once|TRBV6-5|TRBD1
CASSYSTGAFYGYTF
TGTGCCAGCAGTTACTCGACAGGGGCGTTCTATGGCTACACCTTC
>TRBJ2-7|.|TRBV15|.
CATSRAPAFYYEQYF
TGTGCCACCAGCAGAGCTCCAGCGTTTTACTACGAGCAGTACTTC
>TRBJ1-5|.|TRBV23-1|.
CASSQRGQPQHF
TGCGCCAGCAGTCAACGCGGACAGCCCCAGCATTTT
>TRBJ1-1|.|TRBV19|TRBD1
CASSTSGGDTEAFF
TGTGCCAGTAGTACGTCAGGGGGGGACACTGAAGCTTTCTTT
>TRBJ2-7|.|TRBV2|.
CASSADRIGTTYEQYF
TGTGCCAGCAGCGCCGACAGAATTGGGACAACCTACGAGCAGTACTTC
>TRBJ2-3|.|TRBV5-6|TRBD2
CASSALTSGDTDTQYF
TGTGCCAGCAGCGCGTTGACTAGCGGGGACACAGATACGCAGTATTTT
>TRBJ1-2|.|TRBV11-2|.
CASSLAGFGYTF
TGTGCCAGCAGCTTAGCAGGGTTTGGCTACACCTTC
>TRBJ2-2|.|TRBV27|.
CASSWLRGDGELFF
TGTGCCAGCAGTTGGCTCAGGGGGGACGGGGAGCTGTTTTTT
>TRBJ1-1|.|TRBV6-5|TRBD1
CASSYGRGLAFF
TGTGCCAGCAGTTACGGCAGGGGGCTGGCTTTCTTT
>TRBJ2-3|.|TRBV7-3|TRBD2
CASSRAGGSTDTQYF
TGTGCCAGCAGTCGAGCGGGGGGCAGCACAGATACGCAGTATTTT
>TRBJ2-3|once|TRBV4-2|.
CASSQEEGRADTQYF
TGTGCCAGCAGCCAAGAAGAGGGGCGCGCAGATACGCAGTATTTT